Listed here is a single TCR beta chain. Its target is not known. The data stem from a study of cytotoxic CD8 clonotypes in ibrutinib-treated CLL. Study overall: Researchers reported more than nine relapsed/refractory and about 14 treatment-naive patients, around 17 of them IGHV unmutated. Partial responses totalled roughly 25 and complete responses 2; after median roughly 70 months, approximately 15 remained remitted and around twelve progressed.

V gave up 11 bases and J gave up 4 bases; unmatched junction bases: 7. Per the germline V gene, CDR1 is LNHDA and CDR2 is SQIVND (reference sequence). The CDR3 totals 12 residues. The data were produced by immunoSEQ multiplex PCR, yet TCRdb's version contains in-frame clones alone and is incomplete. The sample carries 25,000 or so clones, around three fifths recorded once. Study-level results: Clonality increased at ibrutinib response, then returned toward baseline at progression.

Sample: PBMCs, taken before ibrutinib treatment. The chain carries TRBV19 and TRBJ1-1; 7 nucleotides match TRBD1. The clonotype comes from a human donor with chronic lymphocytic leukemia. This chain's CDR3 is CASKAGGTEAFF. The CDR3 bases are TGTGCCTCAAAGGCAGGGGGCACTGAAGCTTTCTTT.